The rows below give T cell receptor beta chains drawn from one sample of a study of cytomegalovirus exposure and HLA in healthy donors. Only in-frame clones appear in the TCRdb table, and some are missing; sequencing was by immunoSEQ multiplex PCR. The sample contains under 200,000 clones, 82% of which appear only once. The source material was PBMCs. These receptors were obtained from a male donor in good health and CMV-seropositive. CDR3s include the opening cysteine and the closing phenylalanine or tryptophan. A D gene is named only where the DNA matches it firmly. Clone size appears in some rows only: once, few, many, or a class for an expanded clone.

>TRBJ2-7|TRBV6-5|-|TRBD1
CASRLGTGYEEQYF
TGTGCCAGCAGGTTAGGGACAGGGTATGAAGAGCAGTACTTC
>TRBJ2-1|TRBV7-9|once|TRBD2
CASSWTSGVYNEQFF
TGTGCCAGCAGCTGGACTAGCGGGGTTTACAATGAGCAGTTCTTC
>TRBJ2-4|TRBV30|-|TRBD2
CAWSFWGGIAKNIQYF
TGTGCCTGGAGTTTTTGGGGGGGTATAGCCAAAAACATTCAGTACTTC
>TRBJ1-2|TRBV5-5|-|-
CASSLTEANYGYTF
TGTGCCAGCAGCCTGACAGAAGCTAACTATGGCTACACCTTC
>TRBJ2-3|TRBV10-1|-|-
CASQGQGTDTQYF
TGCGCCAGCCAGGGGCAGGGAACAGATACGCAGTATTTT
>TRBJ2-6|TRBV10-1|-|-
CASSGSGRSGANVLTF
TGCGCCAGCAGCGGATCAGGTCGCTCTGGGGCCAACGTCCTGACTTTC
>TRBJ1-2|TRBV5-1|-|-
CASSLSISQRGNNYGYTF
TGCGCCAGCAGCTTGTCAATTTCACAGCGAGGGAATAACTATGGCTACACCTTC
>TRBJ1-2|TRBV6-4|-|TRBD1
CASSDSGTGGDYGYTF
TGTGCCAGCAGTGACTCGGGAACAGGGGGCGACTATGGCTACACCTTC
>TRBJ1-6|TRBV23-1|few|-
CASSQSQSPLHF
TGCGCCAGCAGTCAATCCCAATCACCCCTCCACTTT
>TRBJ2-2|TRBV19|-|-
CASSMVRAATGELFF
TGTGCCAGTAGTATGGTCAGGGCGGCCACCGGGGAGCTGTTTTTT
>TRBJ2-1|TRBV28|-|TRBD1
CASRLDRGRYNEQFF
TGTGCCAGCAGGTTGGACAGGGGGAGGTACAATGAGCAGTTCTTC
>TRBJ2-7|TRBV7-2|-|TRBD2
CASSSLPGLVGEYF
TGTGCCAGCAGCTCACTCCCCGGACTAGTGGGGGAGTACTTC
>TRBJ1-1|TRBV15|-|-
CATSRGTEGHTEAFF
TGTGCCACCAGCAGAGGGACAGAGGGGCACACTGAAGCTTTCTTT
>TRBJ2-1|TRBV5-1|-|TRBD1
CASSRDRPYNEQFF
TGCGCCAGCAGCCGGGACAGGCCCTACAATGAGCAGTTCTTC
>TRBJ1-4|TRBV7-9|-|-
CASSLPRGSNEKLFF
TGTGCCAGCAGCTTACCTCGCGGGTCTAATGAAAAACTGTTTTTT
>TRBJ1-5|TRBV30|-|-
CAWSVKQGDQPQHF
TGTGCCTGGAGTGTAAAACAGGGCGACCAGCCCCAGCATTTT
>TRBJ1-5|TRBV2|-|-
CASKDRENQPQHF
TGTGCCAGCAAGGATCGGGAGAATCAGCCCCAGCATTTT
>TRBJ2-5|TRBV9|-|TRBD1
CASSTTGTDQETQYF
TGTGCCAGCAGCACAACCGGGACAGATCAAGAGACCCAGTACTTC
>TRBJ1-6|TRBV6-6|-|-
CASSFGRGRENSPLHF
TGTGCCAGCAGTTTCGGACGAGGGCGTGAGAATTCACCCCTCCACTTT
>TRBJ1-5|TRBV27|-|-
CASRAINQPQHF
TGTGCCAGCAGGGCCATCAATCAGCCCCAGCATTTT
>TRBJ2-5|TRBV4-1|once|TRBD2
CASSQELAGAQETQYF
TGCGCCAGCAGCCAAGAACTAGCGGGGGCTCAAGAGACCCAGTACTTC
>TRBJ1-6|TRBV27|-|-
CASSPHLNRRYNSPLHF
TGTGCCAGCAGTCCCCACCTTAACAGGAGATACAATTCACCCCTCCACTTT
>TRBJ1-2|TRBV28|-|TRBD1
CASSFEVIGTGTGYTF
TGTGCCAGCAGTTTCGAAGTGATAGGGACAGGGACCGGCTACACCTTC
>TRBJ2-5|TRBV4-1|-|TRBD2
CASSQGEAAGGQETQYF
TGCGCCAGCAGCCAAGGCGAAGCAGCGGGGGGTCAAGAGACCCAGTACTTC
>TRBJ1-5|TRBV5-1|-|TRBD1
CASSLGTGGGNQPQHF
TGCGCCAGCAGCTTGGGGACAGGGGGAGGCAATCAGCCCCAGCATTTT
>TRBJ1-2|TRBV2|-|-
CASSDRVNYGYTF
TGTGCCAGCAGTGATCGGGTAAACTATGGCTACACCTTC
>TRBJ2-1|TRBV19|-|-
CASSIGASWGGDEQFF
TGTGCCAGTAGTATTGGAGCGTCCTGGGGGGGCGATGAGCAGTTCTTC
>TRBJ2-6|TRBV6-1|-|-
CASSEIEGGRANVLTF
TGTGCCAGCAGTGAAATCGAGGGGGGGCGAGCCAACGTCCTGACTTTC
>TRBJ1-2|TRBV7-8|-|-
CASSLGENYGYTF
TGTGCCAGCAGCCTAGGAGAGAATTATGGCTACACCTTC
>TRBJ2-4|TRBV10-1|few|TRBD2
CASKGERLTSGSFGKNIQYF
TGCGCCAGCAAGGGAGAGCGGTTGACTAGCGGGAGCTTTGGCAAAAACATTCAGTACTTC
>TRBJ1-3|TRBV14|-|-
CASSHRQTAGNTIYF
TGTGCCAGCAGCCACAGACAGACAGCTGGAAACACCATATATTTT
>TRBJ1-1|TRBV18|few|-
CASSPPRTDGTEAFF
TGTGCCAGCTCACCACCGAGGACAGACGGCACTGAAGCTTTCTTT
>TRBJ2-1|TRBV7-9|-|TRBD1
CASSRGQYNEQFF
TGTGCCAGCAGCCGGGGACAGTACAATGAGCAGTTCTTC
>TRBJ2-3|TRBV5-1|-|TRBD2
CASRRREGQGTDTQYF
TGCGCCAGCAGGAGGCGGGAGGGCCAGGGCACAGATACGCAGTATTTT
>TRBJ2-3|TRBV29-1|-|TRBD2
CSVEGTSGSTDTQYF
TGCAGCGTTGAAGGGACTAGCGGGAGCACAGATACGCAGTATTTT
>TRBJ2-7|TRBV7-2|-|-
CASTQDYYEQYF
TGTGCCAGCACCCAGGACTATTACGAGCAGTACTTC
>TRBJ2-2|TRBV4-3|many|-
CASSPNVAVRTGELFF
TGCGCCAGCAGTCCCAATGTAGCGGTGCGCACCGGGGAGCTGTTTTTT
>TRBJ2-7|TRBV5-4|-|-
CASSFGGEQYF
TGTGCCAGCAGCTTCGGGGGCGAGCAGTACTTC
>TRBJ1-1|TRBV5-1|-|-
CASSQGGGANTEAFF
TGCGCCAGCAGCCAGGGTGGGGGGGCGAACACTGAAGCTTTCTTT
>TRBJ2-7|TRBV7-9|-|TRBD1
CASSLGQGITPSYEQYF
TGTGCCAGCAGCCTGGGACAGGGGATAACGCCTTCCTACGAGCAGTACTTC
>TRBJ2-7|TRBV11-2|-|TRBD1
CASSLDWDRSYEQYF
TGTGCCAGCAGCTTAGACTGGGACAGGTCCTACGAGCAGTACTTC
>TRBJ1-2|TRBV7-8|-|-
CASSPTEGGYTF
TGTGCCAGCAGCCCCACTGAGGGTGGCTACACCTTC
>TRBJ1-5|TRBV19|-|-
CASSPPGGDQPQHF
TGTGCCAGTAGTCCTCCCGGGGGGGATCAGCCCCAGCATTTT
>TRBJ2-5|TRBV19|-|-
CASSIATGQETQYF
TGTGCCAGTAGTATAGCCACAGGGCAAGAGACCCAGTACTTC
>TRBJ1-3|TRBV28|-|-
CASSLFPGIGGNTIYF
TGTGCCAGCAGTTTATTCCCGGGAATCGGTGGAAACACCATATATTTT
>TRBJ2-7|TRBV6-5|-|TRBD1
CASNPMGTGAYEQYF
TGTGCCAGCAACCCTATGGGGACAGGGGCCTACGAGCAGTACTTC
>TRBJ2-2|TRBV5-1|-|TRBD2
CASSSASGTGELFF
TGCGCCAGCAGCTCTGCTAGCGGCACCGGGGAGCTGTTTTTT
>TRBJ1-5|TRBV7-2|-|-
CASSLRDWGREPQHF
TGTGCCAGCAGCTTAAGGGACTGGGGAAGGGAGCCCCAGCATTTT
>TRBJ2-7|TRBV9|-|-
CASSPGSGSYEQYF
TGTGCCAGCAGCCCCGGTTCAGGGTCCTACGAGCAGTACTTC
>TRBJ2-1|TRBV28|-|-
CASSLRGGYSYNEQFF
TGTGCCAGCAGTTTAAGGGGCGGTTACTCCTACAATGAGCAGTTCTTC
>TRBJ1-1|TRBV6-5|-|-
CASSLGLLEGTEAFF
TGTGCCAGCAGTTTGGGTCTCCTAGAGGGCACTGAAGCTTTCTTT